The clone carrying this TCR beta chain was seen more than once but under ten times. Its specificity is unknown. Unique molecular identifiers were built into the TCRbeta library. TCRdb redid the calling of the PCR reads with MiXCR, one entry per CDR3 protein. The repertoire holds about 240,000 distinct CDR3 sequences, about 25% seen once, with around 2.5% in the top ten. This specimen belongs to a study of T-cell reconstitution after alpha-beta-depleted transplantation in children. The CDR3 is 16 residues long. Trimming cost V 2 bases and J 0 bases; bases outside gene matches: 7. Germline lookup yields CDR1 MNHEY and CDR2 SVGAGI. Study results and limitations: Roughly two months post-transplant, alpha-beta T cells reportedly originated from several hundred graft clones that had expanded.

The chain employs TRBV6-5 and TRBJ2-7, with TRBD1 matching 7 bases. The receptor's source is a girl aged 2 to 10 with Fanconi anemia, due to receive a stem cell transplant. The sequencing here drew on PBMCs, taken before TCRalphabeta/CD19-depleted stem cell transplant. CDR3 sequence reads: CASSYGGQRNSYEQYF. The CDR3 DNA is TGTGCCAGCAGTTACGGGGGACAGCGTAACTCCTACGAGCAGTACTTC.